This TCR beta chain was sequenced during a study of blood T cell repertoires in COVID-19 (dated by TCRdb to the early 2020s). As for the study more broadly: The collaborator samples originated in the United States, Italy and Spain and spanned the acute and convalescent phases of COVID-19. Where HLA class I and class II types were available, the types were taken from metadata supplied by the sample provider, not from assay-based typing. The samples were drawn from two sources: the first 160 participants of the ongoing ImmuneRACE study, and about 1,300 subjects contributed by 6 global collaborators. The prospective study material was composed of cDNA or gDNA derived from T cells, B-cell-depleted T cells, or PBMCs. Subjects who had been exposed to COVID-19, were actively infected with it, or had recovered from it provided the deeply sampled blood TCRbeta repertoires that made up the dataset. The sample metadata nearly always contained a de-identified subject ID, COVID-19 status, age in years and sex. A freely available public database, intended as a resource for researchers studying the immune response to SARS-CoV-2, is where the repertoires were released.

Study-level results and caveats: How much clinical and demographic metadata was included differed by source and by participant, and the metadata was provided uncurated.

Concerning this clone: Its antigen is currently not known. Per-base qualities were not stored, and no clone one base away is much larger.

In the prospective study, participants were roughly 18 to 100 years old, resided in about two dozen geographic areas of the United States, and were enrolled through a virtual design. Cohort assignment in the prospective study relied on participant-reported clinical history from a screening survey and a study questionnaire. Exposed participants were defined as having been in contact with someone with a PCR-confirmed or clinician-diagnosed COVID-19 case within 2 weeks of study entry. Each participant in the prospective study had whole blood, serum and a nasopharyngeal or oropharyngeal swab collected by mobile phlebotomists. Prospective study participants could optionally give additional blood draws and questionnaires over an approximately 2-month period. Before DNA extraction, prospective study blood samples were shipped either frozen or at room temperature. Reading the germline V gene (reference sequence) gives CDR1 LNHDA and CDR2 SQIVND. For this chain, trimming is 7 bases at the V end and 0 bases at the J end, and the number of junction bases without a gene match is 4. Spanning cysteine to phenylalanine, the CDR3 consists of 14 amino acids. Of all the DNA, just the CDR3 is kept, 42 bases in frame from base 1.

TCRbeta CDR3 regions were amplified from genomic DNA using the immunoSEQ Assay, a bias-controlled multiplex PCR. As for how the authors treated the data: Nucleated cell counts per sample were estimated from amplification of reference gene primers within the assay. Sequence reads were collapsed and filtered to measure the absolute abundance of every unique TCRbeta CDR3 rearrangement. Productive Simpson clonality was computed per sample as the square root of Simpson's diversity index over productive rearrangements. TCRdb carries this immuneACCESS record with in-frame sequences only. Its versions omit some clonotypes, under half of them owing to an unresolved V gene in the studies checked, with the rest unexplained. That table is the source of V, J and clone size, and D and trimming were worked out from the DNA. Across this sample there are 250,000 or so clones, with over 70% seen only once. Around 3.1% of the sample lies in the top ten.

Sequencing was done on a sample of PBMCs or T cells enriched from blood (not recorded which). The sequence was collected from a woman aged 40-49 years who had been exposed to COVID-19. The sequence is built from TRBV19 and TRBJ1-1; TRBD1 matches 8 bases in the middle. The CDR3 amino acid sequence is: CASTPGQVNTEAFF. The DNA sequence is TGTGCCAGTACCCCGGGACAGGTGAACACTGAAGCTTTCTTT.